A selection of T cell receptor beta chains follows, all from one sample in a study of OX40 agonist ivuxolimab in advanced cancers. Sequenced by immunoSEQ multiplex PCR; TCRdb stores in-frame clones only, minus some. The sample contains about 110,000 clones, around 93% of which appear only once. The sequences come from CD4+ or CD8+ T cells sorted from blood, collected in a trial of the OX40 agonist ivuxolimab. These receptors all come from an adult with an advanced solid tumor such as melanoma, head and neck, liver or kidney cancer. CDR3s include the opening cysteine and the closing phenylalanine or tryptophan. The D gene is left open where the match is weak.

cdr3_aa	cdr3_nt	d_call	v_call	j_call
CSGGQDRGYTF	TGCAGCGGGGGGCAAGACAGGGGCTACACCTTC	.	TRBV29-1	TRBJ1-2
CASSLAGIGLHLETQYF	TGCGCCAGCAGCTTGGCCGGGATTGGGCTACATCTTGAGACCCAGTACTTC	.	TRBV5-1	TRBJ2-5
CASSPTTRSDTQYF	TGTGCCAGCAGCCCAACTACGAGGTCAGATACGCAGTATTTT	.	TRBV5-4	TRBJ2-3
CASSSGIATNEKLFF	TGCGCCAGCAGCTCCGGGATTGCAACTAATGAAAAACTGTTTTTT	.	TRBV5-1	TRBJ1-4
CAWSANAGQQLF	TGTGCCTGGAGTGCAAACGCGGGACAGCAGCTCTTC	.	TRBV30	TRBJ2-1
CASSSPEGGGVYNEQFF	TGTGCCAGCAGCTCCCCCGAGGGCGGGGGGGTTTACAATGAGCAGTTCTTC	TRBD2	TRBV14	TRBJ2-1
CASRRAGVTGELFF	TGTGCCAGCAGGAGGGCAGGGGTGACCGGGGAGCTGTTTTTT	.	TRBV2	TRBJ2-2
CASSRDSRHTQYF	TGTGCCAGCAGTAGGGACTCCCGGCATACGCAGTATTTT	.	TRBV25-1	TRBJ2-3
CASHQNTEAFF	TGTGCCAGTCATCAGAACACTGAAGCTTTCTTT	.	TRBV6-6	TRBJ1-1
CASSSQAESYEQYF	TGTGCCAGCAGCTCCCAGGCAGAGTCCTACGAGCAGTACTTC	.	TRBV11-3	TRBJ2-7